This passage covers 27 T cell receptor beta chains from one sample sequenced in a study of cytomegalovirus exposure and HLA in healthy donors. Amplification used 60 Vbeta primers and 13 Jbeta primers. Sequencing used immunoSEQ multiplex PCR; TCRdb keeps in-frame clones, though not all of them. The profile shows 100,000 to 150,000 clones, around 77% of them singletons. Sequenced input: PBMCs. Every receptor here comes from a woman aged 55-70 years in good health and CMV-seronegative.

The chain joins TRBV6-5 to TRBJ1-2; 9 bases are a match to TRBD1. Germline assignment: CDR1 MNHEY and CDR2 SVGAGI. The CDR3 extends over 15 amino acids. V was pared by 2 bases and J by 4 bases, with 5 bases of the junction left unmatched. The CDR3 DNA reads as TGTGCCAGCAGTTACCCGGACAGGGGAATCTATGGCTACACCTTC. Its translation is CASSYPDRGIYGYTF.

The chain combines TRBV5-1 with TRBJ2-1, with 9 bases that match TRBD1. In germline, CDR1 is SGHRS, CDR2 YFSETQ. J lost 4 bases, V lost 2 bases, and 4 bases had no gene match. The CDR3 loop spans 15 amino acids. The chain's CDR3 is CASSFDRGGYNEQFF. In DNA, the CDR3 is TGCGCCAGCAGCTTTGACAGGGGGGGATACAATGAGCAGTTCTTC.

V and J are TRBV18 and TRBJ1-1; a possible D gene is TRBD1 (6 bases). The germline V gene encodes CDR1 KGHSH and CDR2 LQKENI. The V and J ends lost 3 bases and 0 bases respectively, with 14 bases between them. CDR3 length: 16 residues. The CDR3 protein is CASSPTWTVLNTEAFF. The DNA for the CDR3 is TGTGCCAGCTCACCCACCTGGACAGTCCTGAACACTGAAGCTTTCTTT.

In this sample, this clone turned up once. In DNA, the CDR3 is TGTGCCAGCACCCAAAGCGGTGGGCTCGAGCAGTACTTC. Translated: CASTQSGGLEQYF. The J gene is TRBJ2-7, the V gene TRBV7-2; TRBD2 might be the D (5 bases). Germline CDR1 reads SGHTA; CDR2 reads FQGNSA. CDR3 length: 13 amino acids. Between the trimmed V and J ends, which lost 7 bases and 6 bases, there was a span of 16 bases.

The chain uses TRBV7-3 and TRBJ2-1; 9 bases fit TRBD2. CDR3 length: 16 amino acids. With 1 base clipped from V and 6 bases from J, the junction kept 7 bases outside the gene matches. Germline-derived CDR1 and CDR2 are SGHTA and FQGTGA. CDR3 protein: CASSLSGGASGNEQFF. For the CDR3, the DNA is TGTGCCAGCAGCTTAAGCGGGGGGGCCTCGGGCAATGAGCAGTTCTTC.

The rearrangement uses TRBV7-7 and TRBJ2-5; tentative D call: TRBD1 (6 bases). V lost 1 base to trimming and J lost 5 bases, with 8 bases between them. Germline V gene lookup returns CDR1 SSHAT and CDR2 FNYEAQ (reference sequence). The CDR3 spans 13 residues. In DNA, the CDR3 is TGTGCCAGCAGCTTAGGGCAGGGGGAGACCCAGTACTTC. It translates to CASSLGQGETQYF.

The genes are TRBV27 and TRBJ2-7; 12 bases are shared with TRBD2. The germline V gene has CDR1 MNHEY and CDR2 SMNVEV (reference sequence). The CDR3 is 20 amino acids. V was pared by 5 bases and J by 2 bases, with 19 bases of the junction left unmatched. Here the CDR3 reads CASSLRLPTSGRHNPYEQYF. The CDR3 coding sequence is TGTGCCAGCAGTCTCCGCCTACCCACTAGCGGGAGGCACAACCCCTACGAGCAGTACTTC.

This clone came up a few times. The chain links TRBV6-5 to TRBJ1-6; D is possibly TRBD1 (5 bases). This CDR3 region has 16 residues. V lost 4 bases to trimming and J lost 9 bases, with 19 bases between them. Germline CDR1 MNHEY, CDR2 SVGAGI. This CDR3 reads CASSFEGRGGISPLHF. Here the CDR3 DNA reads TGTGCCAGCAGTTTTGAGGGACGGGGGGGGATTTCACCCCTCCACTTT.

The chain couples TRBV28 to TRBJ2-7; D is perhaps TRBD2 (6 bases). The CDR3 is made up of 14 amino acids. V shed 1 base and J shed 2 bases, with 9 bases lying between them. The germline gives CDR1 MDHEN, CDR2 SYDVKM. The CDR3 DNA reads as TGTGCCAGCAGTTTATCCGGACTACCCTACGAGCAGTACTTC. This translates into CASSLSGLPYEQYF.

This chain links TRBV28 with TRBJ1-2; D unresolved. The V and J ends lost 2 bases and 5 bases respectively, with 12 bases between them. CDR1 and CDR2 from the germline V gene are MDHEN and SYDVKM. The CDR3 spans 14 residues. The CDR3, as DNA: TGTGCCAGCAGTTTAGGTCATTCTACGTATGGCTACACCTTC. Translated: CASSLGHSTYGYTF.

The chain links TRBV27 to TRBJ2-2, with D possibly being TRBD2 (5 bases). This CDR3 is built from 13 residues. Germline CDR1 is MNHEY and CDR2 is SMNVEV (reference sequence). With 8 bases removed from V and 2 bases from J, the gap between germline ends came to 9 bases. CDR3 amino acids: CASEDYNTGELFF. CDR3 coding DNA: TGTGCCAGCGAAGACTACAACACCGGGGAGCTGTTTTTT.

In its sample, this clone was seen a few times. The chain joins TRBV19 to TRBJ1-1, with D uncertain. The V gene's germline CDR1 is LNHDA and CDR2 SQIVND (reference sequence). The CDR3 runs 14 residues. V was shortened by 7 bases and J by 0 bases, with 12 bases between the two germline ends. DNA for the CDR3: TGTGCCAGTACCCCTAGCACAGTGAACACTGAAGCTTTCTTT. This gives the protein CASTPSTVNTEAFF.

This clone has only a few counts. This chain joins TRBV18 and TRBJ2-7; 11 nucleotides match TRBD1. Germline CDR1 KGHSH, CDR2 LQKENI. The CDR3 covers 17 residues. V trimming: 4 bases; J trimming: 6 bases; junction bases outside the gene matches: 14. The DNA of the CDR3 is TGTGCCAGCTCACAATACTCAGGCGGGACAGGGGGAGCCGAGCAGTACTTC. It is translated as CASSQYSGGTGGAEQYF.

The V call is TRBV28, the J call TRBJ2-1, with D possibly matching TRBD2 (5 bases). The germline V gene encodes CDR1 MDHEN and CDR2 SYDVKM. V dropped 7 bases and J dropped 5 bases, with 9 bases sitting between them. This CDR3 region has 12 residues. CDR3 DNA: TGTGCCAGCATGCTCGGGGACAATGAGCAGTTCTTC. It is translated as CASMLGDNEQFF. The full variable domain, with the rest looked up from reference TRBV28 and TRBJ2-1, is DVKVTQSSRYLVKRTGEKVFLECVQDMDHENMFWYRQDPGLGLRLIYFSYDVKMKEKGDIPEGYSVSREKKERFSLILESASTNQTSMYLCASMLGDNEQFFGPGTRLTVL.

The J gene is TRBJ2-5, the V gene TRBV5-1; the match to TRBD1 covers 9 bases. The DNA end favors TRBJ2-7, so the J call may be wrong. The CDR3 has 15 residues. CDR1 and CDR2 from the germline V gene are SGHRS and YFSETQ. The DNA of the CDR3 is TGCGCCAGCAGCCCTACCATGGGACAGGGAAACGAGCAGTACTTC. This encodes CASSPTMGQGNEQYF.

V is TRBV11-2 and J is TRBJ2-1; 13 nucleotides match TRBD2. Losses at the gene ends were 0 bases for V and 10 bases for J; bases not matched to a gene: 15. The germline V gene has CDR1 SGHAT and CDR2 FQNNGV. The CDR3 has 19 amino acids. This chain's CDR3 is CASSLDRASTSGRAREQFF. The CDR3 DNA sequence: TGTGCCAGCAGCTTAGACCGTGCCTCCACTAGCGGGAGGGCCAGGGAGCAGTTCTTC.

The chain employs TRBV18 and TRBJ2-2; D perhaps matches TRBD2 (5 bases). Trimming cost V 0 bases and J 1 base, with 12 bases left between them. The CDR3 spans 17 residues. In germline, CDR1 is KGHSH, CDR2 LQKENI. The CDR3 DNA follows: TGTGCCAGCTCACCACCGGCTGGAGGACTGAACACCGGGGAGCTGTTTTTT. As protein: CASSPPAGGLNTGELFF. Complete variable domain (other parts from reference TRBV18 and TRBJ2-2): NAGVMQNPRHLVRRRGQEARLRCSPMKGHSHVYWYRQLPEEGLKFMVYLQKENIIDESGMPKERFSAEFPKEGPSILRIQQVVRGDSAAYFCASSPPAGGLNTGELFFGEGSRLTVL.

The genes are TRBV28 and TRBJ1-4; D gene unclear. The V gene lost 6 bases and the J gene lost 8 bases, with 10 bases spanning the gap. Germline CDR1 reads MDHEN; CDR2 reads SYDVKM. The CDR3 covers 12 residues. CDR3 region: CASSLSGEKLFF. The CDR3 DNA reads as TGTGCCAGCAGCCTCAGCGGGGAAAAACTGTTTTTT.

The CDR3, as DNA: TGCAGCGTTGGGACTAGCGGGGGGCGAGGAGGGACGGAGACCCAGTACTTC. Encoded protein: CSVGTSGGRGGTETQYF. The rearrangement joins TRBV29-1 to TRBJ2-5; 14 bases fit TRBD2. Germline V gene data show CDR1 as SQVTM and CDR2 as ANQGSEA. This CDR3 is built from 17 residues. The V and J ends lost 4 bases and 5 bases, in that order; junction bases with no gene match: 12. Based on the CDR3 plus reference TRBV29-1 and TRBJ2-5, the full variable domain is SAVISQKPSRDICQRGTSLTIQCQVDSQVTMMFWYRQQPGQSLTLIATANQGSEATYESGFVIDKFPISRPNLTFSTLTVSNMSPEDSSIYLCSVGTSGGRGGTETQYFGPGTRLLVL.

The V call is TRBV5-4, the J call TRBJ1-2; D call uncertain. With 3 bases removed from V and 3 bases from J, the gap between germline ends came to 12 bases. This CDR3 spans 14 amino acids. Germline V lookup: CDR1 SGHNT, CDR2 YYREEE (reference sequence). The CDR3 DNA reads as TGTGCCAGCAGCTCGAGCGCTGCAGACTATGGCTACACCTTC. This translates into CASSSSAADYGYTF.

This chain links TRBV5-1 with TRBJ2-3, with 12 bases identical to TRBD1. The CDR3 is 16 residues long. Germline CDR1 reads SGHRS; CDR2 reads YFSETQ. V was pared by 0 bases and J by 3 bases, with 2 bases of the junction left unmatched. In DNA form, the CDR3 reads TGCGCCAGCAGCTTGGGGGACAGGGGGCATACAGATACGCAGTATTTT. Translation: CASSLGDRGHTDTQYF.

The J gene is TRBJ2-7, the V gene TRBV27; D might be TRBD2 (6 bases). The V gene lost 5 bases and the J gene lost 2 bases, with 13 bases spanning the gap. The CDR3 totals 14 residues. Germline V CDR1 and CDR2: MNHEY, SMNVEV (reference sequence). The CDR3 is CASSPKRAAYEQYF. Written as DNA, the CDR3 is TGTGCCAGCAGTCCCAAGCGGGCCGCCTACGAGCAGTACTTC.

This chain uses TRBV19 with TRBJ2-5; TRBD1 matches at 11 bases. V trimming: 6 bases; J trimming: 4 bases; junction bases outside the gene matches: 4. CDR1 and CDR2 from the germline V gene are LNHDA and SQIVND (reference sequence). The CDR3 is 14 amino acids. CDR3 bases: TGTGCCAGTAGCCGGGACAGGGGGTTAGAGACCCAGTACTTC. Protein sequence: CASSRDRGLETQYF.

A remark on this clone: A read error may account for a junction end that differs from germline. The chain joins TRBV5-3 to TRBJ1-6, with D perhaps TRBD1 (5 bases). TRBV5-3 is given ORF status, its function remaining uncertain. The CDR3 length is 19 residues. CDR3 nucleotide sequence: TGTGCCGGAAGTCGACTGGGGGAGGGAAAGATGCGGAATAATTCACCCCTCCACTTT. It codes for CAGSRLGEGKMRNNSPLHF.

This clone was observed once. The rearrangement uses TRBV27 and TRBJ2-1; TRBD2 aligns across 13 bases. Germline CDR1 and CDR2: MNHEY and SMNVEV (reference sequence). The ends lost 6 bases at V and 3 bases at J; junction bases unmatched: 8. The CDR3 sequence is 17 residues long. The CDR3 DNA reads as TGTGCCAGCAGCAAACGACTAGCGGGGGGCCACTACAATGAGCAGTTCTTC. Its translation: CASSKRLAGGHYNEQFF.

CDR3 coding DNA: TGTGCCAGCAGCCCCTCCCGTGAGGTCACAGATACGCAGTATTTT. Protein product: CASSPSREVTDTQYF. The chain uses TRBV7-6 and TRBJ2-3; D remains ambiguous. V was clipped by 5 bases and J by 2 bases, with 14 bases between them. Per the germline V gene, CDR1 is SGHVS and CDR2 is FNYEAQ. The CDR3 length is 15 residues. The variable domain in full, completed from reference TRBV7-6 and TRBJ2-3, reads GAGVSQSPRYKVTKRGQDVALRCDPISGHVSLYWYRQALGQGPEFLTYFNYEAQQDKSGLPNDRFSAERPEGSISTLTIQRTEQRDSAMYRCASSPSREVTDTQYFGPGTRLTVL.

The chain joins TRBV6-5 to TRBJ2-1; 7 bases agree with TRBD2. CDR1 is MNHEY and CDR2 is SVGAGI in the germline V gene. The CDR3 runs 14 residues. The V and J ends lost 7 bases and 3 bases, in that order; junction bases with no gene match: 6. Written as DNA, the CDR3 is TGTGCCAGCAAGAACCCTAGCGGCTACAATGAGCAGTTCTTC. Its translation is CASKNPSGYNEQFF.